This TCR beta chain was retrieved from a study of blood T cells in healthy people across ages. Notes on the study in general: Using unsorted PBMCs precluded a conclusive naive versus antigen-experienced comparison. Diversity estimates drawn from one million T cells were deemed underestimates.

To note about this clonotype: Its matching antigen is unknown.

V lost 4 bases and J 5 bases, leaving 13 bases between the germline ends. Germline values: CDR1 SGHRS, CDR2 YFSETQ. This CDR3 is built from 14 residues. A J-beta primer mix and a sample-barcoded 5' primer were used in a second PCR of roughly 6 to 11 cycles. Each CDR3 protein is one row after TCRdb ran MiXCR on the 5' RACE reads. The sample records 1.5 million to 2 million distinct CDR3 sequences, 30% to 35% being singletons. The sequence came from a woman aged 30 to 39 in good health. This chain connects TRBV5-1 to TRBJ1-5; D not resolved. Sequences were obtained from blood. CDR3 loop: CASSTLGRDQPQHF. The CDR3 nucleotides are TGCGCCAGCAGCACTCTTGGAAGGGATCAGCCCCAGCATTTT.